This entry is about one TCR beta chain. No antigen is known for it. This specimen belongs to a study of blood T cells in healthy people across ages. The authors ran a second PCR of about 6 to 11 cycles using a sample-barcoded 5' primer and a J-beta primer mix. A template-switch adaptor with 12 random nucleotides tagged each cDNA molecule. TCRdb fed the 5' RACE reads into MiXCR, producing one record per CDR3 protein. The profile shows 1,500,000 or so distinct CDR3 sequences, approximately 60% of them singletons. CDR1 and CDR2 from the germline V gene are KGHDR and SFDVKD. V lost 7 bases, J lost 3 bases, and 4 bases stayed unmatched. This CDR3 contains 14 residues. Overall study findings and caveats: While age rose, TCR beta diversity per million T cells dropped in a roughly linear way.

The sequenced material came from blood. The TCR originated in a man between 18 and 35 years old in good health. This chain connects TRBV24-1 to TRBJ2-1; TRBD2 matches 8 bases. The chain's CDR3 is CATRAGARYNEQFF. CDR3 in DNA: TGTGCCACCAGAGCGGGAGCGCGCTACAATGAGCAGTTCTTC.